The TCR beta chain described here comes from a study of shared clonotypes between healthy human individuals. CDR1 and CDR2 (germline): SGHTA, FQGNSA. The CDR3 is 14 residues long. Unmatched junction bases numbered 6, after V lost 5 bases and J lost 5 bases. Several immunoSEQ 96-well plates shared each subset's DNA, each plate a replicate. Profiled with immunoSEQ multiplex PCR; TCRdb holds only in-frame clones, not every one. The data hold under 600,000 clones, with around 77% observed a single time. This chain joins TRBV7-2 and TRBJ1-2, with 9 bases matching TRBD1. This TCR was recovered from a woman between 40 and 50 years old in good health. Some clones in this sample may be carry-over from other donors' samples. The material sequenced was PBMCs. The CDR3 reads CASSKDGTGYGYTF. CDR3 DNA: TGTGCCAGCAGCAAAGACGGGACAGGGTATGGCTACACCTTC.